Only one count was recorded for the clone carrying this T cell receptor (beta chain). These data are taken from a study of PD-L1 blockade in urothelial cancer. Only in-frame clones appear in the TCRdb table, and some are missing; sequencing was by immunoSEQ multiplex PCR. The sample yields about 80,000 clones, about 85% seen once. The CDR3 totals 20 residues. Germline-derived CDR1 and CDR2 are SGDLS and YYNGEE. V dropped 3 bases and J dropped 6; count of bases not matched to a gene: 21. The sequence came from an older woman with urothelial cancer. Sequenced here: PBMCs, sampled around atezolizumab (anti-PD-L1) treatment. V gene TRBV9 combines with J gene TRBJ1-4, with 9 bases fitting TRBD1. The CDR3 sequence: CASSASGTGLLYKGDEKLFF. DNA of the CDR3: TGTGCCAGCAGCGCCTCCGGGACAGGGCTTTTGTATAAGGGAGATGAAAAACTGTTTTTT.